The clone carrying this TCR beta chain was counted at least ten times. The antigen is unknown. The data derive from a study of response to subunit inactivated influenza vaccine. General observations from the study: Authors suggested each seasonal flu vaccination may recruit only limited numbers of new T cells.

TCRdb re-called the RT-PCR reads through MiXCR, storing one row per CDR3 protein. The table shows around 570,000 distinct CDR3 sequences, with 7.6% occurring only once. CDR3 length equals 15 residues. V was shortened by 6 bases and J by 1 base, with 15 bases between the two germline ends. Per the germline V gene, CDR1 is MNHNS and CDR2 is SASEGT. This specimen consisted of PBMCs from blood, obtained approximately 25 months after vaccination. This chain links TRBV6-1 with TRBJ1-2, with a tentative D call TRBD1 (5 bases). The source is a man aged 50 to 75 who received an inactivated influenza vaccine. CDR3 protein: CASSRHGGINYGYTF. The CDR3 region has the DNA TGTGCCAGCAGCCGTCACGGGGGGATTAACTATGGCTACACCTTC.